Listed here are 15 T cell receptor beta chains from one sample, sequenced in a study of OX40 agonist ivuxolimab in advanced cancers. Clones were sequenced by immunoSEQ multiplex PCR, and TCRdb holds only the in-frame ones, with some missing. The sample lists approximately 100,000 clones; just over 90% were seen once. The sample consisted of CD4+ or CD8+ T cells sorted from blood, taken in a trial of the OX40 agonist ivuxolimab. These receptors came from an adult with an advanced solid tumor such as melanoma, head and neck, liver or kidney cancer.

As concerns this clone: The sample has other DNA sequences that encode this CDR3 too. This chain's CDR3 is CASSLGGALGQPQHF. CDR3 bases: TGTGCCAGCAGCTTAGGGGGGGCTCTGGGTCAGCCCCAGCATTTT. The chain combines TRBV7-9 with TRBJ1-5, with a tentative D call TRBD1 (6 bases). Germline V gene lookup returns CDR1 SEHNR and CDR2 FQNEAQ (reference sequence). The CDR3 contains 15 residues. Trimming left V 1 base short and J 6 bases short, with 13 bases between.

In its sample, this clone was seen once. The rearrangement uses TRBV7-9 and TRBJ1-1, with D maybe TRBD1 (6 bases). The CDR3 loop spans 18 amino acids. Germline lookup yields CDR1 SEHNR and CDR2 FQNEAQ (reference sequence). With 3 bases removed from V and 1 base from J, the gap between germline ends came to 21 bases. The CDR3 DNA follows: TGTGCCAGCAGCTTGCCCAGGGGACTGGATCCCTCGAACACTGAAGCTTTCTTT. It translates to CASSLPRGLDPSNTEAFF.

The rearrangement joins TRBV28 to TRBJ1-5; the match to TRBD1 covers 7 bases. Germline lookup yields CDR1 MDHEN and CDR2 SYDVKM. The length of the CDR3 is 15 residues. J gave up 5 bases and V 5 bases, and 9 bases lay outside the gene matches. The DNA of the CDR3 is TGTGCCAGCAGTCTCGGGACAGCCGACGATCAGCCCCAGCATTTT. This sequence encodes CASSLGTADDQPQHF.

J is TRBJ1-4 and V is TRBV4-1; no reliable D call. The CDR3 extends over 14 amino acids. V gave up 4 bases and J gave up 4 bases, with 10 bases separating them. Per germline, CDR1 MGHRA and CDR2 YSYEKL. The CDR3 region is CASSRPDRNEKLFF. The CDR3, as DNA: TGCGCCAGCAGCCGACCGGACCGTAATGAAAAACTGTTTTTT.

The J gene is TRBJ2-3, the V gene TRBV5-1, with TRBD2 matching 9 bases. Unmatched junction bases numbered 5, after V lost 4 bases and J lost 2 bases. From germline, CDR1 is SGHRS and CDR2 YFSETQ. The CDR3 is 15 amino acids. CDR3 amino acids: CASSLGGRDTDTQYF. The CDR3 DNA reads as TGCGCCAGCAGCCTTGGCGGGAGGGACACAGATACGCAGTATTTT.

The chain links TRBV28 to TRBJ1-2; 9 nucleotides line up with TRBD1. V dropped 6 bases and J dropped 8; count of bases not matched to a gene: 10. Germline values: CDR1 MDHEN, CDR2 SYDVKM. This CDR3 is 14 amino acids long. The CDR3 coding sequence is TGTGCCAGCAGCTTGGGACAGGGTGGCGGCGGCTACACCTTC. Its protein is CASSLGQGGGGYTF.

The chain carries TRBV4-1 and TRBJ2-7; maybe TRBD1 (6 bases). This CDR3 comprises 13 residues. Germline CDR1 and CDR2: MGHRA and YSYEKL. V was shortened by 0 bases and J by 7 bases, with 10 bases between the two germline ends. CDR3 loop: CASSQDHTGEQYF. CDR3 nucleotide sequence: TGCGCCAGCAGCCAAGATCACACAGGGGAGCAGTACTTC.

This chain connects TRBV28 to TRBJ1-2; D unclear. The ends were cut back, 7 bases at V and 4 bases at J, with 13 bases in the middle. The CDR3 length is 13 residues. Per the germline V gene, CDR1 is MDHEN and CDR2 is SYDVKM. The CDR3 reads CASNLGGSYGYTF. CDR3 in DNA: TGTGCCAGCAACTTGGGAGGGAGCTATGGCTACACCTTC.

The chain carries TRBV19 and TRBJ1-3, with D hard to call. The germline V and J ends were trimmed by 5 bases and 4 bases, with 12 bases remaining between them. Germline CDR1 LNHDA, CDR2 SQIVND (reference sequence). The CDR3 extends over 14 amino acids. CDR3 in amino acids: CASSPRANGNTIYF. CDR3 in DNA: TGTGCCAGTAGTCCGCGGGCGAACGGAAACACCATATATTTT. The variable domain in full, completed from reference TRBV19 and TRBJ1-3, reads DGGITQSPKYLFRKEGQNVTLSCEQNLNHDAMYWYRQDPGQGLRLIYYSQIVNDFQKGDIAEGYSVSREKKESFPLTVTSAQKNPTAFYLCASSPRANGNTIYFGEGSWLTVV.

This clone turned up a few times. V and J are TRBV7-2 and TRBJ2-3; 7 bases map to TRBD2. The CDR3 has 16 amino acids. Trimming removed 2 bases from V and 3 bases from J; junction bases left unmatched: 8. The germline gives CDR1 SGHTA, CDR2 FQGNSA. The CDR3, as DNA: TGTGCCAGCAGCTTACCCGGCGGGAGCTCAACAGATACGCAGTATTTT. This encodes CASSLPGGSSTDTQYF.

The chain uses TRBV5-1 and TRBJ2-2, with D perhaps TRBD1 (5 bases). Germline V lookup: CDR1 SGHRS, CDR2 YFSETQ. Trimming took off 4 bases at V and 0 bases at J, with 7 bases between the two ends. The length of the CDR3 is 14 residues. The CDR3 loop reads CASSVRANTGELFF. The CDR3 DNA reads TGCGCCAGCAGCGTCAGGGCGAACACCGGGGAGCTGTTTTTT.

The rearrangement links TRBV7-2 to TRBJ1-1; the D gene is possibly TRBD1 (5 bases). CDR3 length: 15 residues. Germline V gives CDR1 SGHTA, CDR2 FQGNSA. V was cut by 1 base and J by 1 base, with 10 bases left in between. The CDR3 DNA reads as TGTGCCAGCAGCTTAGTGTTGGGGCAGAACACTGAAGCTTTCTTT. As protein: CASSLVLGQNTEAFF. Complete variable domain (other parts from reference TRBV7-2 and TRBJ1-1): GAGVSQSPSNKVTEKGKDVELRCDPISGHTALYWYRQSLGQGLEFLIYFQGNSAPDKSGLPSDRFSAERTGGSVSTLTIQRTQQEDSAVYLCASSLVLGQNTEAFFGQGTRLTVV.

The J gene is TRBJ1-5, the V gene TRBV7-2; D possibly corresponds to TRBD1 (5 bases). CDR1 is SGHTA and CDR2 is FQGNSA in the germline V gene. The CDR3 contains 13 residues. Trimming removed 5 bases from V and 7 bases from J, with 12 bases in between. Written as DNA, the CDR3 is TGTGCCAGCAGCCTCACGTGGGGGCAGCCCCAGCATTTT. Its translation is CASSLTWGQPQHF.

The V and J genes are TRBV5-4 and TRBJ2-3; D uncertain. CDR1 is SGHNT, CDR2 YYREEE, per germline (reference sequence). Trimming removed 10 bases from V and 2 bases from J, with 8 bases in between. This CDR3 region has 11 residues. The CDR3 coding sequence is TGTGCCGAAGGTCTCACAGATACGCAGTATTTT. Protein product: CAEGLTDTQYF.

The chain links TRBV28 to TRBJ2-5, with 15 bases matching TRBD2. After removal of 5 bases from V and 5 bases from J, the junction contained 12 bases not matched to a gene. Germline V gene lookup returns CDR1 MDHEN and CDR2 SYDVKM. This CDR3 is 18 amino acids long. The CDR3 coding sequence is TGTGCCAGCAGTCCCGACCGGACTAGCGGGAGGGCTCGGGAGACCCAGTACTTC. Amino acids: CASSPDRTSGRARETQYF.